The source of this T cell receptor (beta chain) is a study of vaccination effects on CD4 cells after COVID-19. Study context: It was a median of 72 days after the second dose that post-vaccine samples were obtained.

Broader study findings: Both infection-induced and vaccine-induced clones contracted markedly at late post-vaccination timepoints.

Viral peptide pools were used in the ViraFEST assay to expand antigen-specific CD4+ T cells, and sequencing came afterward. CD4+ T cell isolation took place after less than 13 days of culture. Every participant took two doses of the BNT162b2 or mRNA-1273 vaccine. According to the study, vaccine recipients showed no prior SARS-CoV-2 infection and negative nucleocapsid antibodies. Both day 3 and day 7 saw half the medium replaced with IL-2 medium. The length of the CDR3 is 14 residues. J gave up 2 bases and V 1 base, and 1 base lay outside the gene matches. Germline V gene data show CDR1 as LNHNV and CDR2 as YYDKDF (reference sequence). Clones were sequenced by immunoSEQ multiplex PCR, and TCRdb holds only the in-frame ones, with some missing. The top ten hold approximately 0.9% of the sample, which has about 69,000 clones, roughly 80% seen once. Concerning this clone: Antigen unknown.

The origin of this receptor is a human donor who received a COVID-19 vaccine. The chain employs TRBV15 and TRBJ2-5, with 7 nucleotides matching TRBD1. The material was CD4+ T cells from PBMCs cultured with HCoV-OC43 spike peptides, obtained after COVID-19 vaccination. Subset described: HCoV-OC43 spike overlapping peptide pool stimulation. The CDR3 DNA reads TGTGCCACCAGCAGAGGGGGACAGCAAGAGACCCAGTACTTC. Protein: CATSRGGQQETQYF.